This T cell receptor beta chain was obtained from a study of cytomegalovirus exposure and HLA in healthy donors. Study-level findings and limits: CMV antigen specificity of a few CMV-associated chains was confirmed in vitro. Presence/absence analyses assumed roughly uniform sequencing depth across donors.

PCR was performed using 60 Vbeta and 13 Jbeta primers. Assay: immunoSEQ multiplex PCR; the TCRdb copy retains only in-frame clones and omits some. The sample lists approximately 150,000 clones; around 83% were seen once. Worth noting for this clone: Its antigen is unknown.

Nominal health characterized the donors when sampled, though unrecorded immune exposures were likely. The TCR originated in a man aged 45 to 65 in good health and CMV-seropositive. Sequenced input: PBMCs.

The CDR3 protein is CASSFQGRAFGYTF. CDR3 in DNA: TGTGCCAGCAGCTTCCAGGGGCGGGCTTTCGGCTACACCTTC. V gene TRBV7-9 combines with J gene TRBJ1-2; TRBD1 is a possible D gene (6 bases). The length of the CDR3 is 14 residues. V gave up 3 bases and J gave up 8 bases, with 16 bases separating them. Looked up from germline, CDR1 is SEHNR and CDR2 is FQNEAQ (reference sequence).